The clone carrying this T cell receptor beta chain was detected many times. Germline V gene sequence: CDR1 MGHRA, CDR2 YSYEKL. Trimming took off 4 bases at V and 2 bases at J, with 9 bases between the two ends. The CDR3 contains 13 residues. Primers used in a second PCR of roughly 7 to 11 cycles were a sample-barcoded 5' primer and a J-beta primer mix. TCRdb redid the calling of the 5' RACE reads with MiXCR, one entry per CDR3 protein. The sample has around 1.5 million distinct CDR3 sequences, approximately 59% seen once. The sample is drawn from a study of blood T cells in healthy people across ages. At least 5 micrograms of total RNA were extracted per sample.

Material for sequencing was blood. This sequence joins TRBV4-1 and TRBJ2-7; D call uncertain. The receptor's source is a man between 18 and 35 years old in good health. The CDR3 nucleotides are TGCGCCAGCAGCCTGGCCCCCGCCTACGAGCAGTACTTC. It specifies CASSLAPAYEQYF.